This is a list of T cell receptor beta chains from one sample in a study of vaccination effects on CD4 cells after COVID-19. Produced via immunoSEQ multiplex PCR; TCRdb's table is partial and in-frame only. The table includes 75,000 or so clones, around four fifths detected once. Which antigens these TCRs recognize remains unknown. This specimen was CD4+ T cells from PBMCs cultured with HCoV-OC43 spike peptides, taken after COVID-19 vaccination. The origin of the receptors is a human donor who received a COVID-19 vaccine. Both conserved end residues are part of each CDR3. The D gene is left open where the match is weak. Only part of the rows carry a size: once, few, many, or a class if the clone is expanded.

size	D	V	J	CDR3	DNA
-	-	TRBV7-2	TRBJ2-1	CASSRGTSYNEQFF	TGTGCCAGCAGCCGGGGTACCTCCTACAATGAGCAGTTCTTC
once	TRBD1	TRBV28	TRBJ1-5	CASSPTGQENQPQHF	TGTGCCAGCAGTCCGACGGGACAGGAGAATCAGCCCCAGCATTTT
-	-	TRBV5-4	TRBJ2-1	CASSSSGGLNEQFF	TGTGCCAGCAGCTCGTCGGGGGGCTTAAATGAGCAGTTCTTC
-	-	TRBV2	TRBJ1-3	CASSEISAGNTIYF	TGTGCCAGCAGTGAAATTTCTGCCGGAAACACCATATATTTT
-	-	TRBV24-1	TRBJ2-1	CATSDYRDEQFF	TGTGCCACCAGTGATTATCGCGATGAGCAGTTCTTC
-	-	TRBV9	TRBJ1-2	CASSVDASPFEGYTF	TGTGCCAGCAGCGTAGATGCCAGTCCCTTCGAAGGCTACACCTTC
-	-	TRBV19	TRBJ1-2	CASSIHRDYGYTF	TGTGCCAGTAGTATACACAGGGATTATGGCTACACCTTC
-	-	TRBV28	TRBJ1-2	CASSLKPNYGYTF	TGTGCCAGCAGTTTAAAACCGAATTATGGCTACACCTTC
-	TRBD2	TRBV9	TRBJ2-1	CASSVAILAGGKYNEQFF	TGTGCCAGCAGCGTAGCAATCCTAGCGGGGGGGAAGTACAATGAGCAGTTCTTC
-	-	TRBV25-1	TRBJ1-1	CASSVGAVTEAFF	TGTGCCAGCAGTGTGGGGGCTGTCACTGAAGCTTTCTTT
-	-	TRBV4-2	TRBJ1-1	CASSQGRLPQMNTEAFF	TGTGCCAGCAGCCAAGGGAGGTTGCCCCAAATGAACACTGAAGCTTTCTTT
-	TRBD2	TRBV7-2	TRBJ2-5	CASSYGLAGAQETQYF	TGTGCCAGCAGCTATGGACTAGCGGGGGCCCAAGAGACCCAGTACTTC
once	-	TRBV2	TRBJ2-5	CASKVKETQYF	TGTGCCAGCAAGGTAAAAGAGACCCAGTACTTC
-	-	TRBV21-1	TRBJ2-1	CASSKGWGQFYFPGGPVNEQFF	TGTGCCAGCAGCAAAGGGTGGGGACAGTTCTATTTCCCGGGGGGGCCCGTCAATGAGCAGTTCTTC
few	TRBD1	TRBV19	TRBJ1-5	CASSGTGNQPQHF	TGTGCCAGTAGCGGGACAGGGAATCAGCCCCAGCATTTT
-	-	TRBV5-1	TRBJ1-2	CASSPAGTNYGYTF	TGCGCCAGCAGCCCCGCGGGGACTAACTATGGCTACACCTTC
-	TRBD1	TRBV7-6	TRBJ2-3	CASSLMGQGRDTQYF	TGTGCCAGCAGCTTAATGGGACAGGGCAGAGATACGCAGTATTTT
-	-	TRBV6-5	TRBJ1-2	CAIVGYYGYTF	TGTGCAATCGTAGGGTACTATGGCTACACCTTC
once	-	TRBV9	TRBJ1-4	CARQYGWNEKLFF	TGTGCCAGACAATATGGGTGGAATGAAAAACTGTTTTTT
-	-	TRBV7-3	TRBJ2-5	CASSLNGGDETQYF	TGTGCCAGCAGCTTAAACGGAGGGGACGAGACCCAGTACTTC
-	-	TRBV6-4	TRBJ1-5	CASAPGVGQPQHF	TGTGCCAGCGCCCCAGGGGTAGGCCAGCCCCAGCATTTT
few	-	TRBV18	TRBJ2-3	CASSPPTTSTDTQYF	TGTGCCAGCTCACCACCGACAACTAGCACAGATACGCAGTATTTT
once	TRBD2	TRBV30	TRBJ2-5	CAWSVGWLAGGQETQYF	TGTGCCTGGAGTGTAGGGTGGCTAGCGGGGGGGCAAGAGACCCAGTACTTC
-	TRBD1	TRBV24-1	TRBJ1-4	CATRDSNEKLFF	TGTGCCACCCGGGACAGCAATGAAAAACTGTTTTTT
-	TRBD1	TRBV5-6	TRBJ1-2	CASSLKHRGPGYTF	TGTGCCAGCAGCCTAAAACACAGGGGGCCTGGCTACACCTTC
-	-	TRBV18	TRBJ2-1	CASSDSGYSYNEQFF	TGTGCCAGCTCAGACTCAGGTTACTCCTACAATGAGCAGTTCTTC
-	-	TRBV19	TRBJ2-6	CASSSKTSGANVLTF	TGTGCCAGTAGTTCCAAAACCTCTGGGGCCAACGTCCTGACTTTC
once	-	TRBV20-1	TRBJ1-6	CSASPGDYNSPLHF	TGCAGTGCTAGTCCCGGGGATTATAATTCACCCCTCCACTTT
-	-	TRBV10-1	TRBJ1-2	CASTGTRVNYGYTF	TGCGCCAGCACCGGAACGAGGGTTAACTATGGCTACACCTTC
-	-	TRBV21-1	TRBJ1-5	CASNVQGEVSNQPQHF	TGTGCCAGCAACGTACAGGGGGAGGTCAGCAATCAGCCCCAGCATTTT
-	-	TRBV5-1	TRBJ2-5	CASSLEGRKETQYF	TGCGCCAGCAGCTTGGAGGGCAGGAAGGAGACCCAGTACTTC
-	-	TRBV7-3	TRBJ2-5	CASSLIPGSETQYF	TGTGCCAGCAGCTTAATACCGGGTTCAGAGACCCAGTACTTC
-	-	TRBV7-2	TRBJ2-3	CAKGDIASTDTQYF	TGTGCCAAGGGGGACATAGCTAGCACAGATACGCAGTATTTT
-	TRBD2	TRBV5-1	TRBJ2-2	CASSPFSLAGGLELFF	TGCGCCAGCAGCCCATTCTCACTAGCGGGGGGGCTGGAGCTGTTTTTT
few	-	TRBV7-9	TRBJ1-6	CASSANGRGYSPLHF	TGTGCCAGCAGCGCCAACGGAAGGGGGTACTCACCCCTCCACTTT
-	-	TRBV14	TRBJ2-2	CASSQQATGELFF	TGTGCCAGCAGCCAACAGGCAACCGGGGAGCTGTTTTTT
-	-	TRBV30	TRBJ1-5	CAWSVPGARSNQPQHF	TGTGCCTGGAGTGTACCTGGAGCGCGCTCCAATCAGCCCCAGCATTTT
few	TRBD1	TRBV10-1	TRBJ1-1	CASSETGGNGGDTEAFF	TGCGCCAGCAGTGAGACAGGGGGAAATGGAGGGGACACTGAAGCTTTCTTT
-	TRBD1	TRBV11-2	TRBJ1-6	CASSLPRLQGADSPLHF	TGTGCCAGCAGCTTACCCCGCCTACAGGGGGCGGATTCACCCCTCCACTTT
-	TRBD1	TRBV10-3	TRBJ1-2	CAISERGDRDYGYTF	TGTGCCATCAGTGAAAGGGGGGACAGGGACTATGGCTACACCTTC
-	TRBD2	TRBV20-1	TRBJ2-1	CSASQASGYNEQFF	TGCAGTGCTAGTCAGGCTAGCGGGTACAATGAGCAGTTCTTC
-	TRBD1	TRBV4-1	TRBJ2-1	CASSRDRGDEQFF	TGCGCCAGCAGTCGGGACAGGGGAGATGAGCAGTTCTTC
-	TRBD1	TRBV7-3	TRBJ1-1	CASSLTRTGGQNTEAFF	TGTGCCAGCAGCTTAACCAGGACAGGGGGCCAGAACACTGAAGCTTTCTTT
-	-	TRBV11-2	TRBJ2-5	CASSARGQETQYF	TGTGCCAGCAGCGCTAGGGGGCAAGAGACCCAGTACTTC
-	-	TRBV5-4	TRBJ1-2	CASSLGSGAGINYGYTF	TGTGCCAGCAGCTTGGGTAGTGGGGCAGGCATTAACTATGGCTACACCTTC
-	-	TRBV29-1	TRBJ1-2	CSALIQSYGYTF	TGCAGCGCTTTGATTCAGTCCTATGGCTACACCTTC
-	-	TRBV2	TRBJ2-1	CASSVMGYNEQFF	TGTGCCAGCAGTGTAATGGGTTACAATGAGCAGTTCTTC
-	TRBD1	TRBV18	TRBJ1-2	CASSPTGRDRGLHGYTF	TGTGCCAGCTCACCAACAGGGCGGGACAGGGGATTGCATGGCTACACCTTC
-	-	TRBV6-5	TRBJ1-1	CASRRNSPDTEAFF	TGTGCCAGCCGACGTAACTCCCCGGACACTGAAGCTTTCTTT
-	TRBD1	TRBV7-9	TRBJ2-1	CASSQDRAWINEQFF	TGTGCCAGCAGCCAGGACAGGGCATGGATCAATGAGCAGTTCTTC